This T cell receptor (beta chain) derives from a study of blood T cell repertoires in COVID-19. The CDR3 has 12 residues. Germline lookup yields CDR1 SQVTM and CDR2 ANQGSEA. The V end was cut by 5 bases, the J end by 5 bases, with 12 bases between. The method was immunoSEQ multiplex PCR; TCRdb's version includes in-frame clones alone and lacks a portion of them. The data contain about 170,000 clones, approximately 86% of them seen just once; the ten biggest clones take up about 3.5%. This sequence originates from a man between 65 and 85 years old with acute or convalescent COVID-19. This chain links TRBV29-1 with TRBJ2-5; no clear D gene. Material: peripheral blood. The CDR3 DNA is TGCAGCGTTTTGAAAGCCTCGGAGACCCAGTACTTC. Protein: CSVLKASETQYF.